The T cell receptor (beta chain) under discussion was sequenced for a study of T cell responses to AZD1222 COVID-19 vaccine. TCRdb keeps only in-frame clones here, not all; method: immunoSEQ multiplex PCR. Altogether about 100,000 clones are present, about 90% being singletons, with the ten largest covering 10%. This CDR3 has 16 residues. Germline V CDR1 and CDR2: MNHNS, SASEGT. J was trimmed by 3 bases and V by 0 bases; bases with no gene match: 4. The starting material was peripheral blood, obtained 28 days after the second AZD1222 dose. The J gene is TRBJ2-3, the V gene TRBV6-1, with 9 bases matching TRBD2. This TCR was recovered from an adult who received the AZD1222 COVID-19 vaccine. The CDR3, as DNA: TGTGCCAGCAGTGAAGCGGCGGGAGGGGGAACAGATACGCAGTATTTT. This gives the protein CASSEAAGGGTDTQYF.